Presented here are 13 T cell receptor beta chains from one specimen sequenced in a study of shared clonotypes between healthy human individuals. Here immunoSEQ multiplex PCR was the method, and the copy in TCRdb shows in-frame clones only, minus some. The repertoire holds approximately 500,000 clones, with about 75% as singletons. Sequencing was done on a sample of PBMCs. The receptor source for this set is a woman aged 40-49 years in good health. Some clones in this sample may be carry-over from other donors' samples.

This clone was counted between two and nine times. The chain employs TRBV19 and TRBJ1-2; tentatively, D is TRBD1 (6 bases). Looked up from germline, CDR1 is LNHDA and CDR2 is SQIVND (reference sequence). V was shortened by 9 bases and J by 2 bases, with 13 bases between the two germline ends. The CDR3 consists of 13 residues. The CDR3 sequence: CASRGHQNYGYTF. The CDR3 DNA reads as TGTGCCAGCAGGGGACATCAGAACTATGGCTACACCTTC.

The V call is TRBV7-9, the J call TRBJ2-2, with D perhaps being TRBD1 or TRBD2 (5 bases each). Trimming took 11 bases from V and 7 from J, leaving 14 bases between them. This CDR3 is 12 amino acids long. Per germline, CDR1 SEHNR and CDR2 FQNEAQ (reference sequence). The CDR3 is CASDPGRGELFF. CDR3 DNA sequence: TGTGCCTCGGACCCGGGGCGCGGGGAGCTGTTTTTT.

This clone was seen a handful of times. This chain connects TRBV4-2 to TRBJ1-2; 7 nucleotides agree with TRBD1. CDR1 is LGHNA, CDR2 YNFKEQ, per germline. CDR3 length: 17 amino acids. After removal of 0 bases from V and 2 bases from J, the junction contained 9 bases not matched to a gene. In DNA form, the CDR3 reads TGTGCCAGCAGCCAAGAAGGGGGCGGGGAGCGAAACTATGGCTACACCTTC. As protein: CASSQEGGGERNYGYTF.

CDR3 protein: CASTANPGSREQFF. CDR3 bases: TGTGCCAGCACCGCGAACCCCGGGTCGCGTGAGCAGTTCTTC. The V and J genes are TRBV9 and TRBJ2-1; D ambiguous. The length of the CDR3 is 14 residues. V dropped 6 bases and J dropped 9 bases, with 19 bases sitting between them. The germline gives CDR1 SGDLS, CDR2 YYNGEE.

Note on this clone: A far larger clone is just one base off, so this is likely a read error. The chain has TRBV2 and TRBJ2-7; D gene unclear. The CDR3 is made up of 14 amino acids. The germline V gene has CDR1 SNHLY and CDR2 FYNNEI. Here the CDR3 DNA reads TGTGCCAGCAGTGAGGCAGGTTATTCCTACGGGCAGTACTTC. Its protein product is CASSEAGYSYGQYF.

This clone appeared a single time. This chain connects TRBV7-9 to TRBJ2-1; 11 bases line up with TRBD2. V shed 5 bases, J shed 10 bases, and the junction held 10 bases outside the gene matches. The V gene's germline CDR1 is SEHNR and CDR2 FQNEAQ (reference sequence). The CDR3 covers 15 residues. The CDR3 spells CASSAPGTSGSEQFF. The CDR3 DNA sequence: TGTGCCAGCAGCGCCCCCGGGACTAGCGGTAGCGAGCAGTTCTTC. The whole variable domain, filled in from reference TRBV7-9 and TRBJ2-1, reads DTGVSQNPRHKITKRGQNVTFRCDPISEHNRLYWYRQTLGQGPEFLTYFQNEAQLEKSRLLSDRFSAERPKGSFSTLEIQRTEQGDSAMYLCASSAPGTSGSEQFFGPGTRLTVL.

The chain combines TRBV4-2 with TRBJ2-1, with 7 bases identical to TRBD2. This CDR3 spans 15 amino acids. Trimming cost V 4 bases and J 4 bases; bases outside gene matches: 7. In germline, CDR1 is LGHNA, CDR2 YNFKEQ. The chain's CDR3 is CASSLASGYYNEQFF. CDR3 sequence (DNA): TGTGCCAGCAGCCTTGCTAGCGGCTATTACAATGAGCAGTTCTTC.

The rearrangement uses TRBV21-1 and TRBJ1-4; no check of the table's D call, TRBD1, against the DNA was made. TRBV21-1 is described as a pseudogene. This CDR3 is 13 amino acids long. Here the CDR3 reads CARGRTGREKLFF. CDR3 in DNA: TGTGCCCGGGGCCGGACAGGGCGTGAAAAACTGTTTTTT.

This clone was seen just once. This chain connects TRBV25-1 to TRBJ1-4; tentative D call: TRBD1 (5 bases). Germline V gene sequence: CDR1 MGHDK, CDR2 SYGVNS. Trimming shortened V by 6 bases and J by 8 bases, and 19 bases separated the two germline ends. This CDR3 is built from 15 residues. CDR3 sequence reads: CASRTGDYTDEKLFF. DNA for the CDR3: TGTGCCAGCAGGACGGGGGACTATACCGACGAAAAACTGTTTTTT.

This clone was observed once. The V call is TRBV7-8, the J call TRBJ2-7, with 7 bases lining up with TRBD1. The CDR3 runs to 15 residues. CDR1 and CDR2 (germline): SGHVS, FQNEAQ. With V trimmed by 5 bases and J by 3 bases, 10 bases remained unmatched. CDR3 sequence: CASSPVRQGRYEQYF. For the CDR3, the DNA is TGTGCCAGCAGCCCCGTGCGACAGGGACGCTACGAGCAGTACTTC. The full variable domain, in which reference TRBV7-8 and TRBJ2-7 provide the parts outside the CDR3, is GAGVSQSPRYKVAKRGQDVALRCDPISGHVSLFWYQQALGQGPEFLTYFQNEAQLDKSGLPSDRFFAERPEGSVSTLKIQRTQQEDSAVYLCASSPVRQGRYEQYFGPGTRLTVT.

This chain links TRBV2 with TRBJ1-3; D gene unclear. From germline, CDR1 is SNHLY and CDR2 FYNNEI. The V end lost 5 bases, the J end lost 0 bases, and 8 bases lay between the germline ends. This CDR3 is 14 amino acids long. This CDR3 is CASSRDNSGNTIYF. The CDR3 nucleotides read TGTGCCAGCAGTCGTGATAACTCTGGAAACACCATATATTTT.

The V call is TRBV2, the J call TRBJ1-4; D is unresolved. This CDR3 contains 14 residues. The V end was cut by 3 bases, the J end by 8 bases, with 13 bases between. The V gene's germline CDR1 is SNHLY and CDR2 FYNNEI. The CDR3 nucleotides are TGTGCCAGCAGTGACCAGGTGGTGGGGGAAAAACTGTTTTTT. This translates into CASSDQVVGEKLFF.

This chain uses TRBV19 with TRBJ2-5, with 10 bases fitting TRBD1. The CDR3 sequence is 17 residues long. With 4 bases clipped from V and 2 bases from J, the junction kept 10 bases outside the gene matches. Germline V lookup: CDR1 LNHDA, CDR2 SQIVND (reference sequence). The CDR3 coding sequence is TGTGCCAGTAGTACCTCCGGGACAGGGGTGATTCAAGAGACCCAGTACTTC. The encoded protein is CASSTSGTGVIQETQYF.